This TCR beta chain was documented in a study of blood T cell repertoires in COVID-19. Overall study: The United States, Italy and Spain were the sources of the acute and convalescent COVID-19 samples.

The length of the CDR3 is 15 residues. Germline-derived CDR1 and CDR2 are SGHNT and YYREEE (reference sequence). Trimming shortened V by 4 bases and J by 1 base, and 14 bases separated the two germline ends. The Seattle patients joined while their infection was active and were tracked longitudinally afterward. Per the study methods: Researchers report that nucleated cell counts were estimated from reference gene primer amplification. Repertoires were generated with immunoSEQ multiplex PCR, while TCRdb's copy carries only in-frame clones and drops some. That table supplies the V and J calls and clone size; D and trimming were determined from the DNA. The profile shows around 290,000 clones, approximately 93% of them singletons.

This TCR came from a woman in her 30s with COVID-19, enrolled during active disease. The sequenced sample was peripheral blood. The genes are TRBV5-4 and TRBJ1-1, with a possible D match to TRBD1 (6 bases). In nucleotides, the CDR3 is TGTGCCAGCAGCCCGACAGGCTATGGGAACACTGAAGCTTTCTTT. This gives the protein CASSPTGYGNTEAFF.